This is a list of T cell receptor beta chains from one sample in a study of T cells in Graves' hyperthyroidism and ophthalmopathy. A single record per CDR3 protein comes from TCRdb applying MiXCR to the multiplex PCR reads. The data contain hundreds of thousands of distinct CDR3 sequences, approximately 19% of them seen just once; the ten biggest clones take up around 3.6%. Sequencing was performed on blood. Receptors were obtained from a woman aged 18-29 years with Graves' hyperthyroidism. CDR3s include the opening cysteine and the closing phenylalanine or tryptophan. Fields, in order: V gene, J gene, D gene, clone size, CDR3 DNA, CDR3 protein. A D gene is named only where the DNA matches it firmly. Where a row states a size, it is once, few, many or the class of an expanded clone; other rows omit it.

TRBV24-1	TRBJ2-2	TRBD1	many	TGTGCCACCAGTGACCCTTGGACAGGCCAGGGAATCGCCGGGGAGCTGTTTTTT	CATSDPWTGQGIAGELFF
TRBV6-5	TRBJ1-1	.	many	TGTGCCAGCAGTCCGGGTACAGTACACACTGAAGCTTTCTTT	CASSPGTVHTEAFF
TRBV6-1	TRBJ2-7	.	few	TGTGCCAGCACCTTGGGCGGGCCCTACGAGCAGTACTTC	CASTLGGPYEQYF
TRBV6-1	TRBJ2-7	TRBD1	.	TGTGCCAGCAGGCTAACCGGGACAGGGACGACCTACGAGCAGTACTTC	CASRLTGTGTTYEQYF
TRBV19	TRBJ1-1	.	many	TGTGCCAGTAGTATTACGGCAGGAAGAAGGGACACTGAAGCTTTCTTT	CASSITAGRRDTEAFF
TRBV6-1	TRBJ1-1	TRBD1	.	TGTGCCAGCGGGAAACCGGGACAGGGGAAGACTGAAGCTTTCTTT	CASGKPGQGKTEAFF
TRBV19	TRBJ2-2	.	.	TGTGCCAGTAGTTGGGAGTTCACCGGGGAGCTGTTTTTT	CASSWEFTGELFF
TRBV6-5	TRBJ1-5	.	.	TGTGCCAGCAGTTACGGGGACAATCAGCCCCAGCATTTT	CASSYGDNQPQHF
TRBV24-1	TRBJ2-5	TRBD1	many	TGTGCCACCAGTGACCCAACCGGACAGGGGAAGGAGACCCAGTACTTC	CATSDPTGQGKETQYF
TRBV28	TRBJ1-5	.	many	TGTGCCAGCAGTCCGTGGGGGGGCGCTAGGGAAAATCAGCCCCAGCATTTT	CASSPWGGARENQPQHF
TRBV12-3/TRBV12-4	TRBJ1-6	TRBD1	many	TGTGCCAGCAGTGATGACAGGGGCCATAATTCACCCCTCCACTTT	CASSDDRGHNSPLHF
TRBV20-1	TRBJ1-2	.	.	TGCAGTGCTAGAGATCTCCTGTACTATGGCTACACCTTC	CSARDLLYYGYTF
TRBV12-3/TRBV12-4	TRBJ2-4	TRBD1	many	TGTGCCAGCAGGGCTCAGGGGGAGAGGGCCAAAAACATTCAGTACTTC	CASRAQGERAKNIQYF
TRBV18	TRBJ1-3	.	.	TGTGCCAGCTCACCATCTCTTCAGGGGAACACCATATATTTT	CASSPSLQGNTIYF
TRBV6-1	TRBJ1-3	.	.	TGTGCCAGCAGCGTAAGGAAGACGACGGGAAACACCATATATTTT	CASSVRKTTGNTIYF
TRBV9	TRBJ1-5	.	many	TGTGCCAGCAGCGTAGTCGGGGGTCGTTGCAATCAGCCCCAGCATTTT	CASSVVGGRCNQPQHF
TRBV28	TRBJ2-7	TRBD2	many	TGTGCCAGCAGTTTAGGTTCTAGCGGGGGCCCCCCCCTGTACTTC	CASSLGSSGGPPLYF
TRBV15	TRBJ1-1	.	.	TGTGCCACCAGCAGAGATCCCGGAACCATGGAAGCTTTCTTT	CATSRDPGTMEAFF
TRBV5-1	TRBJ2-7	TRBD1	many	TGCGCCAGCAGCCAGGGGGCGACCCTACAAAACGAGCAGTACTTC	CASSQGATLQNEQYF
TRBV19	TRBJ1-3	.	.	TGTGCCAGTAGCCGGGCTTCTGGAAACACCATATATTTT	CASSRASGNTIYF
TRBV6-1	TRBJ2-7	.	many	TGTGCCAGCAGCCAGACAGTTTACGAGCAGTACTTC	CASSQTVYEQYF
TRBV6-5	TRBJ2-5	.	.	TGTGCCAGCAGTTACGGAGCGGGTGGAGAGACCCAGTACTTC	CASSYGAGGETQYF
TRBV11-2	TRBJ1-2	.	many	TGTGCCAGCAGCTTAGATCCCTACAAACTTAACTATGGCTACACCTTC	CASSLDPYKLNYGYTF
TRBV4-1	TRBJ1-2	TRBD1	many	TGCGCCAGCAACCCCCAGGGGGCCTTGAACTATGGCTACACCTTC	CASNPQGALNYGYTF
TRBV12-3/TRBV12-4	TRBJ1-5	.	many	TGTGCCAGCAGTTTAAATTCAGCCGGGGCTGAGGGTCAGCCCCAGCATTTT	CASSLNSAGAEGQPQHF
TRBV12-3/TRBV12-4	TRBJ1-6	.	.	TGTGCCAGCAGCCCCGGAGGAAATTCACCCCTCCACTTT	CASSPGGNSPLHF
TRBV5-1	TRBJ1-1	.	many	TGCGCCAGCAGCAACAGCGGGCTGGACACTGAAGCTTTCTTT	CASSNSGLDTEAFF
TRBV11-2	TRBJ1-2	TRBD1	many	TGTGCCAGCAGCTCGACAGGGGGTGGGGGCTACACCTTC	CASSSTGGGGYTF
TRBV20-1	TRBJ1-1	.	many	TGCAGTGTTCATCAGGGTAATCAGGGCACTGAAGCTTTCTTT	CSVHQGNQGTEAFF
TRBV2	TRBJ2-7	.	many	TGTGCCAGCAGTGAAGAGGGGACTCTCTCCTACGAGCAGTACTTC	CASSEEGTLSYEQYF
TRBV10-2	TRBJ1-5	.	many	TGCGCCAGCAGTATGGGGTCCGGCAATCAGCCCCAGCATTTT	CASSMGSGNQPQHF
TRBV30	TRBJ1-1	TRBD1	once	TGTGCCTGGAGTGAAACCGGCACAGGGGGAGTGAACACTGAAGCTTTCTTT	CAWSETGTGGVNTEAFF
TRBV6-5	TRBJ2-7	TRBD2	.	TGTGCCAGCAGTTTTGGACTAGCGGGAGACGAGCAGTACTTC	CASSFGLAGDEQYF
TRBV5-1	TRBJ2-5	.	many	TGCGCCAGCAGCTTGAGGTCTAGGGCGTACCAAGAGACCCAGTACTTC	CASSLRSRAYQETQYF
TRBV20-1	TRBJ2-7	TRBD1	many	TGCAGTGCTAGAGATCTCCCGGCAGGGGGTGTCGACGAGCAGTACTTC	CSARDLPAGGVDEQYF
TRBV12-3/TRBV12-4	TRBJ1-2	.	many	TGTGCCAGCAGTTCCCAATATCTGGCGACTAACTATGGCTACACCTTC	CASSSQYLATNYGYTF
TRBV28	TRBJ1-2	.	many	TGTGCCAGCAGTTTCGGGGTTTTCTATGGCTACACCTTC	CASSFGVFYGYTF
TRBV5-5	TRBJ2-2	.	many	TGTGCCAGCAGCTTGGCCATCCAGGGTACCGGGGAGCTGTTTTTT	CASSLAIQGTGELFF
TRBV12-3/TRBV12-4	TRBJ1-2	.	.	TGTGCCAGCAGTTTAACCCCAGCCGGTGACTATGGCTACACCTTC	CASSLTPAGDYGYTF
TRBV10-1	TRBJ2-3	TRBD2	many	TGCGCCAGCAGTGAGGTAGCGGGGGAACGAGATACGCAGTATTTT	CASSEVAGERDTQYF